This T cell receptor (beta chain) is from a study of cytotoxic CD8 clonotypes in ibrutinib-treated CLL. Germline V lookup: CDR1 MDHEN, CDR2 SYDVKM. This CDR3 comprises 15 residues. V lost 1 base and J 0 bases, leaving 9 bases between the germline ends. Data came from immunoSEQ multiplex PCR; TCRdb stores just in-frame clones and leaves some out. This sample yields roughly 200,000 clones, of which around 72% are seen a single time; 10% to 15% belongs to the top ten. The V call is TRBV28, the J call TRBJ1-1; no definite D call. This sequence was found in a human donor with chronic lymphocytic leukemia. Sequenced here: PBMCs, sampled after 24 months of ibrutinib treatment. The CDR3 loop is CASSLSGVMNTEAFF. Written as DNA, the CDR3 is TGTGCCAGCAGTTTATCTGGGGTAATGAACACTGAAGCTTTCTTT.